A selection of T cell receptor beta chains follows, all from one sample in a study of blood T cell repertoires in COVID-19. Some clones are missing from TCRdb's copy, which holds only in-frame ones; the method was immunoSEQ multiplex PCR. The sample records roughly 130,000 clones, about 85% being singletons. The sequenced sample consisted of peripheral blood. All receptors come from a human donor with COVID-19, enrolled during active disease. The donor label of this sample is uncertain. The CDR3 runs from the conserved cysteine through the conserved F or W. Each record gives: V gene, clone size, J gene, D gene, CDR3 DNA, CDR3 protein. D genes are given only for firm matches. The size entry is marked missing in some rows and otherwise reads once, few, many or a size class.

v_gene: TRBV4-2; abundance: once; j_gene: TRBJ2-7; d_gene: TRBD2; CDR3nt: TGTGCCAGCAGCCAAGCCTCTTCCCTAGCGGGGGAACACTACGAGCAGTACTTC; CDR3aa: CASSQASSLAGEHYEQYF
v_gene: TRBV5-6; abundance: -; j_gene: TRBJ2-7; d_gene: TRBD2; CDR3nt: TGTGCCAGCAGCCCAATCGCGGGGGGGAACTACGAGCAGTACTTC; CDR3aa: CASSPIAGGNYEQYF
v_gene: TRBV5-4; abundance: -; j_gene: TRBJ2-3; d_gene: TRBD1; CDR3nt: TGTGCCAGCAGCCCGGAACAGGGGGCTACAGATACGCAGTATTTT; CDR3aa: CASSPEQGATDTQYF
v_gene: TRBV7-8; abundance: -; j_gene: TRBJ2-7; d_gene: TRBD2; CDR3nt: TGTGCCAGCAGCACGGGACTAGCGGGATCCGAGCAGTACTTC; CDR3aa: CASSTGLAGSEQYF
v_gene: TRBV5-1; abundance: -; j_gene: TRBJ1-1; d_gene: TRBD1; CDR3nt: TGCGCCAGCAGCTTCGACAGGGGGGCAGCTTTCTTT; CDR3aa: CASSFDRGAAFF
v_gene: TRBV14; abundance: -; j_gene: TRBJ2-1; d_gene: TRBD1; CDR3nt: TGTGCCAGCAGCCACCATACAGGGGGCACATTCAATGAGCAGTTCTTC; CDR3aa: CASSHHTGGTFNEQFF
v_gene: TRBV2; abundance: -; j_gene: TRBJ2-7; d_gene: -; CDR3nt: TGTGCCAGCAGTGAACTGACCGCGGGAAGCGACGAGCAGTACTTC; CDR3aa: CASSELTAGSDEQYF
v_gene: TRBV6-5; abundance: -; j_gene: TRBJ1-1; d_gene: -; CDR3nt: TGTGCCAGCAGTTTCCAACACGCGAACACTGAAGCTTTCTTT; CDR3aa: CASSFQHANTEAFF
v_gene: TRBV27; abundance: -; j_gene: TRBJ2-2; d_gene: TRBD1; CDR3nt: TGTGCCAGCAGCCGAAGACAGGGATCGAACACCGGGGAGCTGTTTTTT; CDR3aa: CASSRRQGSNTGELFF
v_gene: TRBV6-5; abundance: -; j_gene: TRBJ1-2; d_gene: TRBD1; CDR3nt: TGTGCCAGCAGCCGGGACAGCCCTAACTATGGCTACACCTTC; CDR3aa: CASSRDSPNYGYTF
v_gene: TRBV9; abundance: -; j_gene: TRBJ1-3; d_gene: -; CDR3nt: TGTGCCAGCAGCCCCCAGGTCCTGGGCGCTGGAAACACCATATATTTT; CDR3aa: CASSPQVLGAGNTIYF
v_gene: TRBV6-5; abundance: -; j_gene: TRBJ1-6; d_gene: -; CDR3nt: TGTGCCAGCAGTTCCCGACCGGACGGGAGAGATTCACCCCTCCACTTT; CDR3aa: CASSSRPDGRDSPLHF
v_gene: TRBV4-1; abundance: -; j_gene: TRBJ2-3; d_gene: -; CDR3nt: TGCGCCAGCAGCCAGCAACCACAGGGCGCTAGCACAGATACGCAGTATTTT; CDR3aa: CASSQQPQGASTDTQYF
v_gene: TRBV6-6; abundance: -; j_gene: TRBJ2-3; d_gene: -; CDR3nt: TGTGCCAGCAGTTACGAGGCACAAAATACGCAGTATTTT; CDR3aa: CASSYEAQNTQYF
v_gene: TRBV7-7; abundance: -; j_gene: TRBJ2-3; d_gene: -; CDR3nt: TGTGCTAGCAGCCCGGACATACGGAGCACAGATACGCAGTATTTT; CDR3aa: CASSPDIRSTDTQYF
v_gene: TRBV6-5; abundance: -; j_gene: TRBJ2-7; d_gene: -; CDR3nt: TGTGCCGCGGGAGAGGGGGGGTTCGCCTACGAGCAGTACTTC; CDR3aa: CAAGEGGFAYEQYF
v_gene: TRBV6-6; abundance: -; j_gene: TRBJ2-7; d_gene: -; CDR3nt: TGTGCCAGCAGGAAAGTGCAGGGAAGTTTTCTCTACGAGCAGTACTTC; CDR3aa: CASRKVQGSFLYEQYF
v_gene: TRBV11-3; abundance: -; j_gene: TRBJ2-1; d_gene: -; CDR3nt: TGTGCCAGCAGCTTAGTTCAGGGTAATGAGCAGTTCTTC; CDR3aa: CASSLVQGNEQFF
v_gene: TRBV5-6; abundance: -; j_gene: TRBJ2-5; d_gene: -; CDR3nt: TGTGCCAGCCACTTAGCAGTACAAGAGACCCAGTACTTC; CDR3aa: CASHLAVQETQYF
v_gene: TRBV7-6; abundance: -; j_gene: TRBJ2-5; d_gene: TRBD2; CDR3nt: TGTGCCAGCAGCTTAGGGGGACTAGCGGGAGAAGAGACCCAGTACTTC; CDR3aa: CASSLGGLAGEETQYF
v_gene: TRBV9; abundance: -; j_gene: TRBJ2-2; d_gene: -; CDR3nt: TGTGCCAGCAGCGTAGCTACAGGGAGAAACGCCGGGGAGCTGTTTTTT; CDR3aa: CASSVATGRNAGELFF
v_gene: TRBV3-1/TRBV3-2; abundance: -; j_gene: TRBJ2-7; d_gene: -; CDR3nt: TGTGCCAGCAGCCAAGCCGGACACGTAGAGCAGTACTTC; CDR3aa: CASSQAGHVEQYF
v_gene: TRBV10-1; abundance: -; j_gene: TRBJ1-4; d_gene: TRBD1; CDR3nt: TGCGCCAGCAGCGTCACAGGGGGTAATTCTAATGAAAAACTGTTTTTT; CDR3aa: CASSVTGGNSNEKLFF
v_gene: TRBV9; abundance: -; j_gene: TRBJ2-7; d_gene: -; CDR3nt: TGTGCCAGCAGCGTAGCAACAGGAACCTACGAGCAGTACTTC; CDR3aa: CASSVATGTYEQYF
v_gene: TRBV7-9; abundance: -; j_gene: TRBJ1-1; d_gene: TRBD1; CDR3nt: TGTGCCAGCAGCTTAGCAAGGGACAGGGCGCACTGGGCTTTCTTT; CDR3aa: CASSLARDRAHWAFF
v_gene: TRBV4-1; abundance: -; j_gene: TRBJ1-3; d_gene: -; CDR3nt: TGCGCCAGCAGTCGCCAAGATACTCGCGTTGCAGGTTGGGTGGCTGGAAACACCATATATTTT; CDR3aa: CASSRQDTRVAGWVAGNTIYF
v_gene: TRBV5-4; abundance: once; j_gene: TRBJ2-7; d_gene: -; CDR3nt: TGTGCCAGCAGCTTGGCGGGGGATTTGGGCTACGAGCAGTACTTC; CDR3aa: CASSLAGDLGYEQYF
v_gene: TRBV25-1; abundance: -; j_gene: TRBJ2-2; d_gene: -; CDR3nt: TGTGCCAGCAGTGGAGGGAGATGGGAGGAGCTGTTTTTT; CDR3aa: CASSGGRWEELFF
v_gene: TRBV6-1; abundance: -; j_gene: TRBJ2-3; d_gene: TRBD2; CDR3nt: TGTGCCAGCAGTGCCTCTGCGGGGGGGCAGAGAGATACGCAGTATTTT; CDR3aa: CASSASAGGQRDTQYF
v_gene: TRBV30; abundance: -; j_gene: TRBJ1-1; d_gene: -; CDR3nt: TGTGCCTGGAGGCGCCACTCTGACTTGAACACTGAAGCTTTCTTT; CDR3aa: CAWRRHSDLNTEAFF
v_gene: TRBV19; abundance: -; j_gene: TRBJ2-2; d_gene: TRBD2; CDR3nt: TGTGCCAGTAGTCTCTCCGGGACTAGCGGTCCCACCGGGGAGCTGTTTTTT; CDR3aa: CASSLSGTSGPTGELFF
v_gene: TRBV7-2; abundance: -; j_gene: TRBJ1-2; d_gene: TRBD1; CDR3nt: TGTGCCAGCAGCCCCGGGACAGCAGGCGGACGGGGCTACACCTTC; CDR3aa: CASSPGTAGGRGYTF
v_gene: TRBV3-1/TRBV3-2; abundance: -; j_gene: TRBJ1-4; d_gene: TRBD1; CDR3nt: TGTGCCAGCAGCCAAGTCAGGGGGCCCGAAAAACTGTTTTTT; CDR3aa: CASSQVRGPEKLFF
v_gene: TRBV10-3; abundance: once; j_gene: TRBJ2-2; d_gene: -; CDR3nt: TGTGCCATCCAGGGTAACTCCATTCCCGGGGAGCTGTTTTTT; CDR3aa: CAIQGNSIPGELFF
v_gene: TRBV19; abundance: -; j_gene: TRBJ2-7; d_gene: -; CDR3nt: TGTGCCAGTAGTATGGTCCAGGGGGGTTACGAGCAGTACTTC; CDR3aa: CASSMVQGGYEQYF
v_gene: TRBV4-1; abundance: -; j_gene: TRBJ1-2; d_gene: -; CDR3nt: TGCGCCAGCAGCCAAGATCTGAGCCGGGGGTTATATGGCTACACCTTC; CDR3aa: CASSQDLSRGLYGYTF
v_gene: TRBV9; abundance: -; j_gene: TRBJ2-3; d_gene: TRBD1; CDR3nt: TGTGCCAGCAGCCCGCGGGACAGGGGGTCCAGCACAGATACGCAGTATTTT; CDR3aa: CASSPRDRGSSTDTQYF
v_gene: TRBV11-3; abundance: -; j_gene: TRBJ2-7; d_gene: TRBD1; CDR3nt: TGTGCCAGCAGCTTAGATTGGGACAGGAGCTCCTACGAGCAGTACTTC; CDR3aa: CASSLDWDRSSYEQYF
v_gene: TRBV5-4; abundance: -; j_gene: TRBJ2-1; d_gene: TRBD2; CDR3nt: TGTGCCAGCAGCTGGACTAGCGGGGGGGAGCACAATGAGCAGTTCTTC; CDR3aa: CASSWTSGGEHNEQFF
v_gene: TRBV6-5; abundance: -; j_gene: TRBJ2-5; d_gene: -; CDR3nt: TGTGCCAGCTACCCCCAATTGACTAGGCAAGAGACCCAGTACTTC; CDR3aa: CASYPQLTRQETQYF
v_gene: TRBV4-1; abundance: -; j_gene: TRBJ2-1; d_gene: TRBD2; CDR3nt: TGCGCCAGCAGCCTGGGACTAGCGGGGGGCACTGGGCATGAGCAGTTCTTC; CDR3aa: CASSLGLAGGTGHEQFF
v_gene: TRBV19; abundance: -; j_gene: TRBJ1-5; d_gene: -; CDR3nt: TGTGCCAGCGGGGGGAGAGGTGGCAATCAGCCCCAGCATTTT; CDR3aa: CASGGRGGNQPQHF
v_gene: TRBV5-1; abundance: -; j_gene: TRBJ1-1; d_gene: TRBD1; CDR3nt: TGCGCCAGCAGATTGCGACAGGGGGCTACGGCTGAAGCTTTCTTT; CDR3aa: CASRLRQGATAEAFF
v_gene: TRBV6-1; abundance: -; j_gene: TRBJ1-2; d_gene: -; CDR3nt: TGTGCCAGCAGTGATACAGGGCTTAGAGGCTATGGCTACACCTTC; CDR3aa: CASSDTGLRGYGYTF
v_gene: TRBV5-1; abundance: -; j_gene: TRBJ2-5; d_gene: TRBD1; CDR3nt: TGCGCCAGCAGCATCTCAGGGGGCTGGGAGACCCAGTACTTC; CDR3aa: CASSISGGWETQYF
v_gene: TRBV2; abundance: -; j_gene: TRBJ2-5; d_gene: -; CDR3nt: TGTGCCAGTAGGACAGATGCTCAAGAGACCCAGTACTTC; CDR3aa: CASRTDAQETQYF
v_gene: TRBV2; abundance: -; j_gene: TRBJ2-7; d_gene: TRBD2; CDR3nt: TGTGCCAGCAGTGAATCACTAGCGGGAGTCCTCGAGCAGTACTTC; CDR3aa: CASSESLAGVLEQYF
v_gene: TRBV7-9; abundance: -; j_gene: TRBJ1-3; d_gene: TRBD1; CDR3nt: TGTGCCAGCAGCTACGCGACAGGGGCTGGAAACACCATATATTTT; CDR3aa: CASSYATGAGNTIYF
v_gene: TRBV9; abundance: -; j_gene: TRBJ1-3; d_gene: -; CDR3nt: TGTGCCAGCAGCGCACAGGGCAGGGACTCTGGAAACACCATATATTTT; CDR3aa: CASSAQGRDSGNTIYF
v_gene: TRBV7-9; abundance: -; j_gene: TRBJ2-7; d_gene: -; CDR3nt: TGTGCCAGCAGCCCCCGAACACCCTCGGTGAGGTCCGAGCAGTACTTC; CDR3aa: CASSPRTPSVRSEQYF
v_gene: TRBV5-1; abundance: -; j_gene: TRBJ2-7; d_gene: -; CDR3nt: TGCGCCAGCAGCCTCCCCGGAACAGGGGGGGGCGAGCAGTACTTC; CDR3aa: CASSLPGTGGGEQYF
v_gene: TRBV2; abundance: -; j_gene: TRBJ1-6; d_gene: TRBD1; CDR3nt: TGTGCCAGCAGCGCTCGACAGGGGACGGGAGATTCACCCCTCCACTTT; CDR3aa: CASSARQGTGDSPLHF
v_gene: TRBV25-1; abundance: -; j_gene: TRBJ1-4; d_gene: TRBD1; CDR3nt: TGTGCCAGCAGTGCCCGGACAGGGTCGGGGGAAAAACTGTTTTTT; CDR3aa: CASSARTGSGEKLFF
v_gene: TRBV28; abundance: -; j_gene: TRBJ2-7; d_gene: TRBD2; CDR3nt: TGTGCCAGCAGTGCCCATAGCGGGGGGGCTAAATACGAGCAGTACTTC; CDR3aa: CASSAHSGGAKYEQYF
v_gene: TRBV5-4; abundance: -; j_gene: TRBJ2-4; d_gene: -; CDR3nt: TGTGCCAGCAGCCCGTACTTAGCCAAAAACATTCAGTACTTC; CDR3aa: CASSPYLAKNIQYF